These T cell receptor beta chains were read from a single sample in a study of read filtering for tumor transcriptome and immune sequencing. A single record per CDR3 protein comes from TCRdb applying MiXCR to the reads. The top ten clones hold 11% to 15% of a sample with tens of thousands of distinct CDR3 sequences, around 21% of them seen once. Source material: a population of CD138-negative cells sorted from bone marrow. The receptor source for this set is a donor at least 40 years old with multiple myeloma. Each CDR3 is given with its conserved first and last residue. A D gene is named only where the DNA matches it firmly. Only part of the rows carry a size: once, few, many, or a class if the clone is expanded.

TGTGCCAGTAATCCCAGCGGGGGCAATCAGCCCCAGCATTTT,CASNPSGGNQPQHF,14,TRBV19,few,-,TRBJ1-5
TGCAGTGCTAGAGATCGTGGGACTAGCTCAGGGAATGAGCAGTTCTTC,CSARDRGTSSGNEQFF,16,TRBV20-1,many,TRBD2,TRBJ2-1
TGTGCCAGCAGCCCTCGGGCTAGCGGGGGGACGGTGCAGTACTTC,CASSPRASGGTVQYF,15,TRBV7-2,few,TRBD2,TRBJ2-7
TGCAGTGCGACCCCCGGGACCTTCTCCTACAATGAGCAGTTCTTC,CSATPGTFSYNEQFF,15,TRBV20-1,many,-,TRBJ2-1
TGCGCCAGCAGCCCAGGGGACAGCAAGACTGAAGCTTTCTTT,CASSPGDSKTEAFF,14,TRBV5-1,many,TRBD1,TRBJ1-1
TGTGCCAGCAGCGCCGTACCAAAAACCGGGGAGCTGTTTTTT,CASSAVPKTGELFF,14,TRBV9,many,-,TRBJ2-2
TGTGCCAGCAGCTCGGGTCAGAACACTGAAGCTTTCTTT,CASSSGQNTEAFF,13,TRBV7-3,many,-,TRBJ1-1
TGTGCCAGCAGTACGGGACTAGCGGGGTACAATGAGCAGTTCTTC,CASSTGLAGYNEQFF,15,TRBV11-3,many,TRBD2,TRBJ2-1
TGTGCCATCAGTGATCCGGGACAGGGGGCGGAAGAGCAGTACTTC,CAISDPGQGAEEQYF,15,TRBV10-3,many,TRBD1,TRBJ2-7
TGCGCCAGCAGCTTGGAGACGGCGGAGCAGTTCTTC,CASSLETAEQFF,12,TRBV5-1,many,-,TRBJ2-1
TGCAGTGCTAGCCCCCGCAGCAATCAGCCCCAGCATTTT,CSASPRSNQPQHF,13,TRBV20-1,many,-,TRBJ1-5
TGTGCCAGCAGTTACCGGGCGGGTAACAATGAGCAGTTCTTC,CASSYRAGNNEQFF,14,TRBV6-2/TRBV6-3,many,-,TRBJ2-1
TGTGCCAGCAGTTTCTCCGGCAGCTCCTACGAGCAGTACTTC,CASSFSGSSYEQYF,14,TRBV27,few,-,TRBJ2-7
TGTGCCAGCAGCTTAGGGAAACTATCGATGGAGACCCAGTACTTC,CASSLGKLSMETQYF,15,TRBV7-2,-,-,TRBJ2-5
TGCAGTGCTTTCCGAACAGTTGCCGGCACTGAAGCTTTCTTT,CSAFRTVAGTEAFF,14,TRBV20-1,many,-,TRBJ1-1
TGCAGTGCTAGCCCTAGCGGGAGTTCTGGGGCCAACGTCCTGACTTTC,CSASPSGSSGANVLTF,16,TRBV20-1,many,TRBD2,TRBJ2-6
TGCAGTGCTAGATACTCAGTCTATGAGCAGTTCTTC,CSARYSVYEQFF,12,TRBV20-1,medium-sized,-,TRBJ2-1
TGCGCCAGCAGTCAATACCGCCTGGGTACCTACAATGAGCAGTTCTTC,CASSQYRLGTYNEQFF,16,TRBV23-1,many,-,TRBJ2-1
TGCAGTGCTAACCAGCCCCCCCACAATGAGCAGTTCTTC,CSANQPPHNEQFF,13,TRBV20-1,many,-,TRBJ2-1
TGTGCCTGGAGACAAAACCACAATGAGCAGTTCTTC,CAWRQNHNEQFF,12,TRBV30,many,-,TRBJ2-1
TGTGCCACAGGGGGACTAGCGGCCACCGAGCAGTTCTTC,CATGGLAATEQFF,13,TRBV10-3,-,TRBD2,TRBJ2-1
TGTGCCAGCAGTGATCCAGGGTACCAGTTCTTC,CASSDPGYQFF,11,TRBV2,-,-,TRBJ2-1
TGCGCCAGCAGCTTAAGCACTAGCACTGAGCAGTTCTTC,CASSLSTSTEQFF,13,TRBV5-1,many,-,TRBJ2-1
TGTGCCACCAGTGCCACACAGGGTACAGAAGCTTTCTTT,CATSATQGTEAFF,13,TRBV24-1,many,-,TRBJ1-1
TGTGCCAGCAGCTCCGGGACAGGGGACACAGATACGCAGTATTTT,CASSSGTGDTDTQYF,15,TRBV7-3,many,TRBD1,TRBJ2-3
TGCAGTGCTGCCCCGGGACTAGCGGGAGCCGAGCAGTTATTC,CSAAPGLAGAEQLF,14,TRBV20-1,-,TRBD2,TRBJ2-1
TGTGCCAGCAAGGGCTTAGAGACCCAGTACTTC,CASKGLETQYF,11,TRBV25-1,many,-,TRBJ2-5
TGTGCCAGCAGGGACAGGAACACTGAAGCTTTCTTT,CASRDRNTEAFF,12,TRBV28,many,-,TRBJ1-1
TGTGCCACCAGTGATTACAGAAACACCGGGGAGCTGTTTTTT,CATSDYRNTGELFF,14,TRBV24-1,many,-,TRBJ2-2
TGTGCCACCAGTGATTTGTTGGGACCCACAGATACGCAGTATTTT,CATSDLLGPTDTQYF,15,TRBV24-1,many,-,TRBJ2-3
TGTGCCAGCTCCCCCGTGACAGGGGATGAAAAACTGTTTTTT,CASSPVTGDEKLFF,14,TRBV3-1,many,TRBD1,TRBJ1-4
TGTGCCAGCAGTTTGTCAGCGGTGCGCTACGAGCAGTACTTC,CASSLSAVRYEQYF,14,TRBV28,few,-,TRBJ2-7
TGTGCCAGCAGCGCCGGGACAGCCAAAGAGACCCAGTACTTC,CASSAGTAKETQYF,14,TRBV9,many,TRBD1,TRBJ2-5
TGCAGTGCTAGAGACAAAGCCAGGGGAAACAACTATGGCTACACCTTC,CSARDKARGNNYGYTF,16,TRBV20-1,many,-,TRBJ1-2
TGTGCTAGCAGCAGTGGACCAAATCACCCCCAGCATTTT,CASSSGPNHPQHF,13,TRBV7-6,once,-,TRBJ1-5
TGCAGTGCTATTCCTAGGCTCTCCTACAATGAGCAGTTCTTC,CSAIPRLSYNEQFF,14,TRBV20-1,many,-,TRBJ2-1
TGCAGTGCTGAAGACAGATACTACGAGCAGTACTTC,CSAEDRYYEQYF,12,TRBV20-1,-,-,TRBJ2-7
TGCGCCAGCAGAACAGGGGTCTATGAGCAGTTCTTC,CASRTGVYEQFF,12,TRBV5-1,many,TRBD1,TRBJ2-1
TGTGCCAGCAGTTTCGCGGGAGGGCCGATGAATGAGCAGTTCTTC,CASSFAGGPMNEQFF,15,TRBV28,many,TRBD2,TRBJ2-1
TGCAGTTCAAAAGGGGGGCAAAACGCCTACAATGAGCAGTTCTTC,CSSKGGQNAYNEQFF,15,TRBV20-1,-,-,TRBJ2-1
TGTGCCAGCACCCTCGGAGGCTCTGGAAACACCATATATTTT,CASTLGGSGNTIYF,14,TRBV12-3/TRBV12-4,few,-,TRBJ1-3
TGTGCCAGCAGGCTGGGGCCGAACACCGGGGAGCTGTTTTTT,CASRLGPNTGELFF,14,TRBV5-6,many,-,TRBJ2-2
TGCGCCAGCAGCCCTGAAAACATGAACACTGAAGCTTTCTTT,CASSPENMNTEAFF,14,TRBV5-1,many,-,TRBJ1-1
TGTGCCAGCAGTGTATTGGGGAACTATGGCTACACCTTC,CASSVLGNYGYTF,13,TRBV6-1,-,-,TRBJ1-2
TGCGCCAGCAGCTTGGCCCCTAGCGGGAGGACCGATGAGCAGTTCTTC,CASSLAPSGRTDEQFF,16,TRBV5-1,many,TRBD2,TRBJ2-1
TGTGCCAGCAGTTTTGGGAGTAGGGTCGGCACTGAAGCTTTCTTT,CASSFGSRVGTEAFF,15,TRBV12-3/TRBV12-4,many,-,TRBJ1-1
TGCAGCGCCTTTCTGCCCGATGAGCAGTTCTTC,CSAFLPDEQFF,11,TRBV20-1,few,-,TRBJ2-1
TGTGCCAGCAGTGCCCCCCTGAGGGGTGGTATCACTGAAGCTTTCTTT,CASSAPLRGGITEAFF,16,TRBV27,few,-,TRBJ1-1
TGCGCCAGCAGCAGGGGACAGGGCTACAATGAGCAGTTCTTC,CASSRGQGYNEQFF,14,TRBV5-1,many,TRBD1,TRBJ2-1
TGTGCCAGCAGCAACCAAAACATTCAGTACTTC,CASSNQNIQYF,11,TRBV6-6,many,-,TRBJ2-4
TGTGCCAGCACCAACGGGTCTTCCTACAATGAGCAGTTCTTC,CASTNGSSYNEQFF,14,TRBV7-3,many,-,TRBJ2-1
TGTGCCAGCAGCTTGGACAGGGACCAGCCCCAGCATTTT,CASSLDRDQPQHF,13,TRBV5-6,few,-,TRBJ1-5
TGTGCTAGTGGCTCCGACAGGGGAAACACCATATATTTT,CASGSDRGNTIYF,13,TRBV12-5,few,-,TRBJ1-3
TGTGCCATTGAAGGGGCCACTGAAGCTTTCTTT,CAIEGATEAFF,11,TRBV28,many,-,TRBJ1-1
TGTGCCAGCAGTTACGGGGGGATAAACAATGAGCAGTTCTTC,CASSYGGINNEQFF,14,TRBV6-5,many,-,TRBJ2-1
TGTGCCACCAGCAGAGATGTGCTTGCTGGAAACACCATATATTTT,CATSRDVLAGNTIYF,15,TRBV15,-,-,TRBJ1-3
TGTGCTAGTGGTTCGGGGACGGGGAATCAGCCCCAGCATTTT,CASGSGTGNQPQHF,14,TRBV12-5,many,-,TRBJ1-5
TGTGCCAGCAGCTGGCGGGACCGGGACACCGGGGAGCTGTTTTTT,CASSWRDRDTGELFF,15,TRBV5-6,-,-,TRBJ2-2
TGTGCCAGCAGTTACTCGGTGGACGGCAATCAGCCCCAGCATTTT,CASSYSVDGNQPQHF,15,TRBV6-6,many,-,TRBJ1-5
TGTGCCAGCTCAGCCCCCAGCGGAGAAAAACTGTTTTTT,CASSAPSGEKLFF,13,TRBV18,many,-,TRBJ1-4